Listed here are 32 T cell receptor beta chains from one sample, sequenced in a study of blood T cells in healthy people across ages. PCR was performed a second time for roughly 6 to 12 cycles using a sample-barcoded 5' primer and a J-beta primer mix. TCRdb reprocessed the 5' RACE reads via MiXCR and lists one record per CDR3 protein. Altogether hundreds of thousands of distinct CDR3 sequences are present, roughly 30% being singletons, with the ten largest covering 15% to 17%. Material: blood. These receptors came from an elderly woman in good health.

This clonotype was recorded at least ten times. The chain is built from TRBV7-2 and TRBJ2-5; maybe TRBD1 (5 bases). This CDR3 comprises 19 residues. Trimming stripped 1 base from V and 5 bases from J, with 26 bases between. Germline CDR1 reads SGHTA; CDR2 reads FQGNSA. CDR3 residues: CASSLDAFTGTRRKETQYF. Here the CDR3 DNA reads TGTGCCAGCAGCTTAGATGCATTCACAGGCACCCGTCGCAAGGAGACCCAGTACTTC.

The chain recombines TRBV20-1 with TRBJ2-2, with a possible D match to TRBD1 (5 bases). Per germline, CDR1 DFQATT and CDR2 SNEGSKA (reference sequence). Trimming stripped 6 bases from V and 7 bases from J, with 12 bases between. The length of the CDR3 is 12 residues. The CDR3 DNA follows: TGCAGTGCCCGAAGACAGATCGGGGAGCTGTTTTTT. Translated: CSARRQIGELFF.

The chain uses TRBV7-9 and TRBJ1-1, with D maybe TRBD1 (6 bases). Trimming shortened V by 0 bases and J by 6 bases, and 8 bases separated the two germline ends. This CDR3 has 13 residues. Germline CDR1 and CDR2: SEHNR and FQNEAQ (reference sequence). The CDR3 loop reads CASSLATGAEAFF. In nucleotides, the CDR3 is TGTGCCAGCAGCTTAGCGACAGGAGCTGAAGCTTTCTTT.

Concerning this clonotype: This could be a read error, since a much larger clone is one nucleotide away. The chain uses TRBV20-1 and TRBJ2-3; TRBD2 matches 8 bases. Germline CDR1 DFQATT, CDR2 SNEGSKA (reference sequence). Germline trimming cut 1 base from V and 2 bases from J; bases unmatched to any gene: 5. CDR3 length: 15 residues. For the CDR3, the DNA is TGCAGTGCTAGAGTGTCTAGCGGGCACACAGATACGCAGTATTTT. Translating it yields CSARVSSGHTDTQYF.

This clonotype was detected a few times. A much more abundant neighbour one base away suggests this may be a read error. The CDR3 is CSAKTIYEQYF. The CDR3 nucleotides read TGCAGCGCTAAGACAATCTACGAGCAGTACTTC. This sequence joins TRBV29-1 and TRBJ2-7, with unresolved D. Germline V gene sequence: CDR1 SQVTM, CDR2 ANQGSEA. This CDR3 has 11 amino acids. Between the trimmed V and J ends, which lost 7 bases and 3 bases, there was a span of 10 bases.

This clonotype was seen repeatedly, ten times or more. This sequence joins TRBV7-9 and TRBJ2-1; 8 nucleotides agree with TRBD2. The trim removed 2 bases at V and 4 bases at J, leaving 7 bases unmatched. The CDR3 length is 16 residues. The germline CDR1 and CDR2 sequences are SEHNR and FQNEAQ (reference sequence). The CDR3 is CASSLFRGGLYNEQFF. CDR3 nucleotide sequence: TGTGCCAGCAGCTTATTCCGGGGGGGCCTATACAATGAGCAGTTCTTC.

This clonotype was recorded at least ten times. The CDR3 DNA is TGTGCCAGCAGTTACTCACCCGGGACCCAGTACTTC. Its protein is CASSYSPGTQYF. The rearrangement joins TRBV6-2 or TRBV6-3 to TRBJ2-5; D unresolved. The V end was cut by 0 bases, the J end by 7 bases, with 6 bases between. This CDR3 spans 12 amino acids. Germline-derived CDR1 and CDR2 are MNHEY and SVGEGT.

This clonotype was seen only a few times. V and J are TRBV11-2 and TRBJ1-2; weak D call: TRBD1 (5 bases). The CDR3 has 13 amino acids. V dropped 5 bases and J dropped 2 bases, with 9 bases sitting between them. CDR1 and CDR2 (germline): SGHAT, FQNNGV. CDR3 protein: CASSDSLNYGYTF. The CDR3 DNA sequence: TGTGCCAGCAGCGACAGTCTCAACTATGGCTACACCTTC.

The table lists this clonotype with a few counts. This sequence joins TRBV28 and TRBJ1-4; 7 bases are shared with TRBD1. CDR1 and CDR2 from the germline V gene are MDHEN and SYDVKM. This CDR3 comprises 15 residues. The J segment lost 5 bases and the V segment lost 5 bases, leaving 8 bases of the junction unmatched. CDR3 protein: CASSGRDRPNEKLFF. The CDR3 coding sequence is TGTGCCAGCAGTGGCCGGGACAGACCCAATGAAAAACTGTTTTTT.

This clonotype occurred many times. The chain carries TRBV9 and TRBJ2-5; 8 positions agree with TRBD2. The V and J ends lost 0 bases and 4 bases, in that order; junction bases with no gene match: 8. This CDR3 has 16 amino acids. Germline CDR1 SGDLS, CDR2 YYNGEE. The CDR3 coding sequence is TGTGCCAGCAGCGTAGCCGACGGGGGGGCCTCAGAGACCCAGTACTTC. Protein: CASSVADGGASETQYF.

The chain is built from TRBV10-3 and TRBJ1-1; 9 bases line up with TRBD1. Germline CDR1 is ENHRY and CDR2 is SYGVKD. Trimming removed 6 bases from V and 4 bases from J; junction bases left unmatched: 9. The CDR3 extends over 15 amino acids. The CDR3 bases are TGTGCCATCAGGAGGACAGGGGAGCAGGGCACTGAAGCTTTCTTT. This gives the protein CAIRRTGEQGTEAFF.

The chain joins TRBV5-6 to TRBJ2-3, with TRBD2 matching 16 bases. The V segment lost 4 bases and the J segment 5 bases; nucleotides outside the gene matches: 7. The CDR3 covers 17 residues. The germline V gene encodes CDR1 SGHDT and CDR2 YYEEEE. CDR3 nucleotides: TGTGCCAGCAGCATGGGACTAGCGGGAGGGCGTGGAGATACGCAGTATTTT. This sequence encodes CASSMGLAGGRGDTQYF.

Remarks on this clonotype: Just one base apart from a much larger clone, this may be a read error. The CDR3, as DNA: TGTGCCAGCAGTCGGCCCCGCAAGGGCAAACCCACAGATACGCAGTATTTT. Protein sequence: CASSRPRKGKPTDTQYF. The chain joins TRBV27 to TRBJ2-3; D unresolved. The germline V and J ends were trimmed by 5 bases and 2 bases, with 20 bases remaining between them. Germline CDR1 MNHEY, CDR2 SMNVEV (reference sequence). The CDR3 totals 17 residues.

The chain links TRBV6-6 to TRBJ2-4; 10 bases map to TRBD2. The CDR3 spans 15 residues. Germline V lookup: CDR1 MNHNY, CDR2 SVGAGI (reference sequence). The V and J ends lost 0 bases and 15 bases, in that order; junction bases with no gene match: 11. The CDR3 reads CASSYSWTSGPRGYF. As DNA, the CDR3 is TGTGCCAGCAGTTACTCGTGGACTAGCGGACCACGGGGGTACTTC.

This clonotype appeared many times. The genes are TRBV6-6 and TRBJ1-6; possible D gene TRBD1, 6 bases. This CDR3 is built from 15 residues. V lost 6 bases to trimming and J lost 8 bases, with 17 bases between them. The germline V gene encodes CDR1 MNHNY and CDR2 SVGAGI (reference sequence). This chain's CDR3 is CASRRSRGADSPLHF. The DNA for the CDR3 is TGTGCCAGCAGGCGAAGTCGGGGGGCTGATTCACCCCTCCACTTT.

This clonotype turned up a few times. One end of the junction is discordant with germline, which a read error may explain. CDR3 nucleotides: TGCAGTGCCAGAGTTGGCCCTGGAAACACCATATATTTT. Encoded protein: CSARVGPGNTIYF. This chain uses TRBV20-1 with TRBJ1-3; no clear D gene. This CDR3 has 13 residues. Germline loops: CDR1 DFQATT, CDR2 SNEGSKA (reference sequence).

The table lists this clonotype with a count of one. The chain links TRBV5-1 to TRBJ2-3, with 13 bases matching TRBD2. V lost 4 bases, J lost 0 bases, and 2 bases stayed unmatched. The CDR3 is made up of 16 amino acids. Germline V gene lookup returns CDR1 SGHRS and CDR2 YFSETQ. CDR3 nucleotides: TGCGCCAGCAGCAGGACTAGCGGGAGTAGCACAGATACGCAGTATTTT. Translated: CASSRTSGSSTDTQYF.

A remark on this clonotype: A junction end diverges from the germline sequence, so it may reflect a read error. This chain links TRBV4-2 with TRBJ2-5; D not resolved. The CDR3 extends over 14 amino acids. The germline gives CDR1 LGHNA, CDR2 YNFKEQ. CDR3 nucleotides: TGTGCCAGCAGCCAAGGGATTAGCCAAGAGACTCAGTACTTC. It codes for CASSQGISQETQYF.

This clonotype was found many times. The CDR3 DNA reads as TGCGCCAGCAGCCAAGACCCAAGCGGGGGGGCCACTGAGCAGTTCTTC. Protein: CASSQDPSGGATEQFF. The chain employs TRBV4-3 and TRBJ2-1; 10 bases match TRBD2. The CDR3 is 16 amino acids. The V and J ends lost 0 bases and 9 bases, in that order; junction bases with no gene match: 8. Germline loops: CDR1 LGHNA, CDR2 YSLEER.

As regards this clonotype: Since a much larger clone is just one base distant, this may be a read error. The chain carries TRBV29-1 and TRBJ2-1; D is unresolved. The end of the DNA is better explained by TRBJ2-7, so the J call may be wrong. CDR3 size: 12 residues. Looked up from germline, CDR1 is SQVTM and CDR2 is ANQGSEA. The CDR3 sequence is CAATDTYNEQYF. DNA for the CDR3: TGCGCTGCAACAGATACCTACAATGAGCAGTACTTC.

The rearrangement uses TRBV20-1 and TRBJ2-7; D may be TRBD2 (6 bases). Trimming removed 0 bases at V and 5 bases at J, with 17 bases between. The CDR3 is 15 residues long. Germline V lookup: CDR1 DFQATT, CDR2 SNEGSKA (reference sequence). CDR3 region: CSARESGTPKDEQYF. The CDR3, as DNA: TGCAGTGCTAGAGAGTCCGGGACTCCCAAGGACGAGCAGTACTTC.

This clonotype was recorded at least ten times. The chain's CDR3 is CASSPTRLAGASNEQFF. CDR3 DNA sequence: TGTGCCAGCAGCCCCACAAGACTAGCGGGGGCAAGCAATGAGCAGTTCTTC. This sequence joins TRBV7-3 and TRBJ2-1, with 12 bases aligning to TRBD2. Germline V gene sequence: CDR1 SGHTA, CDR2 FQGTGA. Unmatched junction bases numbered 11, after V lost 5 bases and J lost 6 bases. The CDR3 extends over 17 amino acids.

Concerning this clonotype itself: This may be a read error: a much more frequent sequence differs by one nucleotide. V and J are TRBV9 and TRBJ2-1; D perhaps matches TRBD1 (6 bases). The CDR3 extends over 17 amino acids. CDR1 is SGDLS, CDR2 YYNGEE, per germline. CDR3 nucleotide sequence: TGTGTCAGCAGCCTACTTGACGGCAGGGGAACCTACAATGAGCAGTTCTTC. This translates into CVSSLLDGRGTYNEQFF.

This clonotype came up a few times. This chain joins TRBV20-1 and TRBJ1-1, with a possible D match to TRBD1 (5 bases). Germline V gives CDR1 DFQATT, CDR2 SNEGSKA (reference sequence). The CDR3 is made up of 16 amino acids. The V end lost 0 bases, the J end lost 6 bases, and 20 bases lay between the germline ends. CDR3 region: CSARDRRVPPRAEAFF. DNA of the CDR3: TGCAGTGCTAGAGATCGCAGGGTCCCTCCCCGGGCTGAAGCTTTCTTT.

CDR3 sequence (DNA): TGCGCCAGCAGCTCCGTGAGTCAGGGAGTGGAGACCCAGTACTTC. The encoded protein is CASSSVSQGVETQYF. The V call is TRBV5-1, the J call TRBJ2-5, with D perhaps assigned TRBD1 or TRBD2 (5 bases each). Trimming pared 3 bases from V and 5 bases from J, leaving 17 bases between. Germline assignment: CDR1 SGHRS and CDR2 YFSETQ. The CDR3 extends over 15 amino acids.

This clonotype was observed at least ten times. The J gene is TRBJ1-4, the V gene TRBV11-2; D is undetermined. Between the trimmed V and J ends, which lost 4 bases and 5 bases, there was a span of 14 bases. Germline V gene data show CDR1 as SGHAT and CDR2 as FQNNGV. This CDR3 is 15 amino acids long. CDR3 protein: CASSSLPYPNEKLFF. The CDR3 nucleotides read TGTGCCAGCAGCTCGCTCCCATACCCGAATGAAAAACTGTTTTTT.

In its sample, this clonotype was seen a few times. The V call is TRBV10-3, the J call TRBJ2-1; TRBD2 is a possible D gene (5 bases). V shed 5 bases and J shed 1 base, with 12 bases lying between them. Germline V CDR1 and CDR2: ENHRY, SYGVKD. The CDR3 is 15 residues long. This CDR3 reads CAISILVGSYNEQFF. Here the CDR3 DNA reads TGTGCCATCAGTATACTAGTGGGATCCTACAATGAGCAGTTCTTC.

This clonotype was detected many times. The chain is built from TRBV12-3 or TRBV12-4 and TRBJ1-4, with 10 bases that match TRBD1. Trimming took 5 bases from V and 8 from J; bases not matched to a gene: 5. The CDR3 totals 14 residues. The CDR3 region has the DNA TGTGCCAGCAGTCCTCGGACAGGGGGGGAAAAACTGTTTTTT. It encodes CASSPRTGGEKLFF.

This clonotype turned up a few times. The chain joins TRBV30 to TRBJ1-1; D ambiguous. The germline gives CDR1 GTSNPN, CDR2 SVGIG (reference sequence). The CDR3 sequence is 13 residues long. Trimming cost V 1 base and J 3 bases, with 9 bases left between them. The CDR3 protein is CAWSGHEHTEAFF. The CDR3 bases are TGTGCCTGGAGTGGGCACGAACACACTGAAGCTTTCTTT.

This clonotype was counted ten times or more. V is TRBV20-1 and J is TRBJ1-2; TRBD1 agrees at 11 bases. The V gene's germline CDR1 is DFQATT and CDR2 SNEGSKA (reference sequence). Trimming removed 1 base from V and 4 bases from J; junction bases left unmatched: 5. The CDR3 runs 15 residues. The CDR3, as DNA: TGCAGTGCTAGAGGGTCGGACAGGGGGCCCTATGGCTACACCTTC. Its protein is CSARGSDRGPYGYTF.

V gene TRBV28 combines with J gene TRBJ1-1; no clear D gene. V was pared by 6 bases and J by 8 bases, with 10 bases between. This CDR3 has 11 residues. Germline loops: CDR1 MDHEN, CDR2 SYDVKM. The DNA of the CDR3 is TGTGCCAGCAGGGGCAAACCAGAAGCTTTCTTT. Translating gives CASRGKPEAFF.

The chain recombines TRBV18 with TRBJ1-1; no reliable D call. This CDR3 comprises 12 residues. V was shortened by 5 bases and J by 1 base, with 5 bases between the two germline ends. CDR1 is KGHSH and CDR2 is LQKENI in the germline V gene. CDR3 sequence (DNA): TGTGCCAGCTCATCAGCGAACACTGAAGCTTTCTTT. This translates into CASSSANTEAFF.